One and the same sample provided the 14 T cell receptor beta chains below, sequenced in a study of control samples from healthy donors and cancer patients. Repertoires were generated with immunoSEQ multiplex PCR, while TCRdb's copy carries only in-frame clones and drops some. The table has about 150,000 clones, over 85% seen once. The sequencing sample was made of blood. These TCRs come from a man younger than 35 in good health.

The chain combines TRBV6-4 with TRBJ2-4; 7 bases agree with TRBD1. From germline, CDR1 is MRHNA and CDR2 SNTAGT. CDR3 length: 15 amino acids. Trimming took 2 bases from V and 9 from J; bases not matched to a gene: 10. The CDR3 sequence is CASSDRGTVGGIQYF. The DNA for the CDR3 is TGTGCCAGCAGTGACAGGGGGACAGTGGGCGGCATTCAGTACTTC.

CDR3 residues: CASSLGAGDTDTQYF. The CDR3 DNA is TGTGCCAGCAGCTTGGGGGCAGGGGACACAGATACGCAGTATTTT. This chain links TRBV5-6 with TRBJ2-3, with D possibly matching TRBD1 (6 bases). V was clipped by 0 bases and J by 2 bases, with 10 bases between them. Germline CDR1 and CDR2: SGHDT and YYEEEE. This CDR3 comprises 15 residues. The full variable domain, rest sourced from reference TRBV5-6 and TRBJ2-3, is DAGVTQSPTHLIKTRGQQVTLRCSPKSGHDTVSWYQQALGQGPQFIFQYYEEEERQRGNFPDRFSGHQFPNYSSELNVNALLLGDSALYLCASSLGAGDTDTQYFGPGTRLTVL.

The CDR3 nucleotides read TGTGCCAGCAGACCTAACCCTACCGGGTACAATGAGCAGTTCTTC. It encodes CASRPNPTGYNEQFF. J is TRBJ2-1 and V is TRBV7-2; D is unclear. The CDR3 consists of 15 residues. Per the germline V gene, CDR1 is SGHTA and CDR2 is FQGNSA. Between the trimmed V and J ends, which lost 6 bases and 4 bases, there was a span of 16 bases.

The gene calls are TRBV5-1 and TRBJ2-7; perhaps TRBD2 as D (5 bases). The V and J ends lost 0 bases and 3 bases respectively, with 10 bases between them. Germline CDR1 is SGHRS and CDR2 is YFSETQ. This CDR3 has 14 amino acids. CDR3 sequence: CASSLGEQIYEQYF. The DNA of the CDR3 is TGCGCCAGCAGCTTGGGGGAGCAAATCTACGAGCAGTACTTC. Full variable domain (remainder filled in from reference TRBV5-1 and TRBJ2-7): KAGVTQTPRYLIKTRGQQVTLSCSPISGHRSVSWYQQTPGQGLQFLFEYFSETQRNKGNFPGRFSGRQFSNSRSEMNVSTLELGDSALYLCASSLGEQIYEQYFGPGTRLTVT.

The chain joins TRBV27 to TRBJ1-5; D perhaps matches TRBD1 (5 bases). Germline CDR1 is MNHEY and CDR2 is SMNVEV (reference sequence). The CDR3 has 14 residues. Between the trimmed V and J ends, which lost 3 bases and 4 bases, there was a span of 10 bases. CDR3 sequence reads: CASSFQGENQPQHF. CDR3 DNA: TGTGCCAGCAGTTTTCAAGGGGAAAATCAGCCCCAGCATTTT.

This clone has only one observation. V usage is TRBV19 and J usage is TRBJ1-4, with 7 nucleotides matching TRBD1. CDR1 is LNHDA, CDR2 SQIVND, per germline (reference sequence). The V segment lost 6 bases and the J segment 8 bases; nucleotides outside the gene matches: 15. The CDR3 covers 16 residues. The CDR3 region is CASRPHQGQAKEKLFF. CDR3 DNA sequence: TGTGCCAGTAGGCCACACCAAGGACAGGCAAAGGAAAAACTGTTTTTT.

CDR3 in amino acids: CASSQDRGGSGTGELFF. As DNA, the CDR3 is TGCGCCAGCAGCCAAGATCGGGGCGGGAGCGGAACCGGGGAGCTGTTTTTT. The chain uses TRBV4-1 and TRBJ2-2; 7 bases match TRBD2. Trimming at V came to 0 bases and at J to 5 bases, leaving 9 bases not matched to a gene. This CDR3 is built from 17 residues. Germline V gene sequence: CDR1 MGHRA, CDR2 YSYEKL.

V is TRBV7-2 and J is TRBJ2-1; D may be TRBD2 (6 bases). Germline V CDR1 and CDR2: SGHTA, FQGNSA. The CDR3 has 13 residues. The V gene lost 1 base and the J gene lost 8 bases, with 9 bases spanning the gap. The CDR3 nucleotides are TGTGCCAGCAGCTTAGGCGGGAACGATGAGCAGTTCTTC. The encoded protein is CASSLGGNDEQFF. Full variable domain (rest looked up from reference TRBV7-2 and TRBJ2-1): GAGVSQSPSNKVTEKGKDVELRCDPISGHTALYWYRQSLGQGLEFLIYFQGNSAPDKSGLPSDRFSAERTGGSVSTLTIQRTQQEDSAVYLCASSLGGNDEQFFGPGTRLTVL.

This clone was counted a single time. Possible read error: a much larger clone is one base away. Distinct nucleotide sequences in the sample also encode this CDR3. The chain recombines TRBV4-1 with TRBJ2-1; TRBD1 might be the D (6 bases). Per germline, CDR1 MGHRA and CDR2 YSYEKL. The CDR3 length is 12 residues. V was clipped by 4 bases and J by 9 bases, with 10 bases between them. In nucleotides, the CDR3 is TGCGCCAGCAGCCCCACAGGGAGTGAGCAGTTCTTC. This gives the protein CASSPTGSEQFF.

The chain joins TRBV4-1 to TRBJ2-3; 8 bases fit TRBD2. CDR3 length: 13 amino acids. The V and J ends lost 1 base and 6 bases, in that order; junction bases with no gene match: 0. Germline V CDR1 and CDR2: MGHRA, YSYEKL. DNA of the CDR3: TGCGCCAGCAGCCAAGGACTAGCGGATACGCAGTATTTT. This translates into CASSQGLADTQYF.

This chain joins TRBV9 and TRBJ1-2; D call uncertain. From germline, CDR1 is SGDLS and CDR2 YYNGEE. The CDR3 is 13 residues long. Deletions cut 2 bases from V and 0 bases from J, with 5 bases between. The CDR3 DNA sequence: TGTGCCAGCAGCGTGATGACTAACTATGGCTACACCTTC. It specifies CASSVMTNYGYTF.

This chain links TRBV30 with TRBJ1-5; D is uncertain. Trimming removed 1 base from V and 0 bases from J, with 4 bases in between. In germline, CDR1 is GTSNPN, CDR2 SVGIG (reference sequence). This CDR3 has 13 residues. CDR3 loop: CAWSGGSNQPQHF. The CDR3 DNA sequence: TGTGCCTGGAGTGGTGGTAGCAATCAGCCCCAGCATTTT. The entire variable domain, with the rest obtained from reference TRBV30 and TRBJ1-5, is as follows: SQTIHQWPATLVQPVGSPLSLECTVEGTSNPNLYWYRQAAGRGLQLLFYSVGIGQISSEVPQNLSASRPQDRQFILSSKKLLLSDSGFYLCAWSGGSNQPQHFGDGTRLSIL.

The genes are TRBV29-1 and TRBJ1-3; D remains ambiguous. The CDR3 has 12 amino acids. Trimming cost V 7 bases and J 7 bases, with 14 bases left between them. Germline V gene sequence: CDR1 SQVTM, CDR2 ANQGSEA. CDR3 in DNA: TGCAGCGCGTCTCTTGGCGGGAACACCATATATTTT. This sequence encodes CSASLGGNTIYF.

This clone was found once. V usage is TRBV5-1 and J usage is TRBJ1-2, with 7 bases identical to TRBD1. V lost 3 bases and J lost 8; bases outside the gene matches: 22. Per the germline V gene, CDR1 is SGHRS and CDR2 is YFSETQ. This CDR3 is 18 amino acids long. The CDR3 DNA reads TGCGCCAGCAGCTCCTACTACAGGGGCGCCCAAGTAATAGTAGGCTACACCTTC. Its protein is CASSSYYRGAQVIVGYTF.